The next 9 T cell receptor beta chains were all read from a single sample in a study of T-cell reconstitution after alpha-beta-depleted transplantation in children. Unique molecular identifiers were used in preparing the TCRbeta library. TCRdb ran MiXCR on the PCR reads and lists one entry per CDR3 protein. This sample has approximately 270,000 distinct CDR3 sequences; about 24% occur once, and the top ten carry 4% to 5.5%. The sample consisted of PBMCs, mostly from graft donor cells, taken 360 days after TCRalphabeta/CD19-depleted stem cell transplant. The receptors were gathered from a female patient between 2 and 10 years old who had a stem cell transplant for congenital amegakaryocytic thrombocytopenia, so the T cells may come from the graft donor.

This clonotype showed up just a few times. The chain uses TRBV24-1 and TRBJ2-5; 7 nucleotides align to TRBD1. The V segment lost 7 bases and the J segment 5 bases; nucleotides outside the gene matches: 6. Germline V gene data show CDR1 as KGHDR and CDR2 as SFDVKD. The CDR3 loop spans 13 amino acids. CDR3 region: CATSYTGVETQYF. CDR3 sequence (DNA): TGTGCCACCAGCTACACAGGGGTCGAGACCCAGTACTTC.

V usage is TRBV2 and J usage is TRBJ1-4; unclear D gene. The CDR3 consists of 13 residues. V gave up 7 bases and J gave up 3 bases, with 9 bases separating them. Germline V gene data show CDR1 as SNHLY and CDR2 as FYNNEI. The CDR3 reads CASTGPANEKLFF. In nucleotides, the CDR3 is TGTGCCAGCACGGGCCCGGCTAATGAAAAACTGTTTTTT.

This clonotype was recorded a few times. The V call is TRBV20-1, the J call TRBJ2-1; TRBD2 might be the D (6 bases). Trimming left V 0 bases short and J 2 bases short, with 11 bases between. Germline values: CDR1 DFQATT, CDR2 SNEGSKA (reference sequence). CDR3 length: 15 amino acids. The CDR3 sequence is CSARDSGVTYNEQFF. For the CDR3, the DNA is TGCAGTGCTAGAGATTCGGGGGTAACCTACAATGAGCAGTTCTTC.

This clonotype has more than one count but fewer than ten. V usage is TRBV20-1 and J usage is TRBJ2-5; no firm D call. The germline V gene has CDR1 DFQATT and CDR2 SNEGSKA (reference sequence). V was shortened by 0 bases and J by 4 bases, with 9 bases between the two germline ends. This CDR3 region has 13 residues. The CDR3 DNA follows: TGCAGTGCTAGAGAATCAGGCGTAGAGACCCAGTACTTC. Protein product: CSARESGVETQYF.

A word on this clonotype: Mismatch with germline at one junction end may stem from a read error. The chain links TRBV20-1 to TRBJ1-5, with a weak D call TRBD1 (6 bases). CDR3 length: 13 amino acids. CDR1 DFQATT and CDR2 SNEGSKA come from the germline V gene (reference sequence). Here the CDR3 reads CSVRGTSNQPQHF. The CDR3 DNA reads as TGCAGTGTTAGAGGGACAAGCAATCAGCCCCAGCATTTT.

This clonotype was recorded a few times. This chain links TRBV28 with TRBJ2-7; D is possibly TRBD1 (5 bases). Germline lookup yields CDR1 MDHEN and CDR2 SYDVKM. The CDR3 totals 15 residues. Trimming cost V 3 bases and J 1 base, with 13 bases left between them. The CDR3 DNA sequence: TGTGCCAGCAGTTTTCCCGTGAGACAGTCCTACGAGCAGTACTTC. Translation: CASSFPVRQSYEQYF.

The sample holds a few counts of this clonotype. The genes are TRBV5-1 and TRBJ2-4, with 10 bases aligning to TRBD1. J gave up 8 bases and V 0 bases, and 2 bases lay outside the gene matches. The CDR3 contains 14 residues. CDR1 and CDR2 from the germline V gene are SGHRS and YFSETQ. The CDR3 nucleotides read TGCGCCAGCAGCTTGGGGGACAGGGGCCACATTCAGTACTTC. This translates into CASSLGDRGHIQYF.

This chain joins TRBV5-1 and TRBJ1-3; TRBD1 is a possible D gene (5 bases). Germline V CDR1 and CDR2: SGHRS, YFSETQ. This CDR3 contains 14 residues. With 7 bases removed from V and 0 bases from J, the gap between germline ends came to 11 bases. CDR3: CASSRRGSGNTIYF. As DNA, the CDR3 is TGCGCCAGCTCGCGAAGGGGCTCTGGAAACACCATATATTTT.

This clonotype was observed at least ten times. The V and J genes are TRBV29-1 and TRBJ1-4; D unclear. The CDR3 covers 16 residues. V lost 1 base and J 0 bases, leaving 12 bases between the germline ends. Germline CDR1 SQVTM, CDR2 ANQGSEA. The chain's CDR3 is CSVEGSDGATNEKLFF. The CDR3 DNA is TGCAGCGTTGAAGGTTCGGACGGAGCAACTAATGAAAAACTGTTTTTT.